Listed below are T cell receptor beta chains from one sample, sequenced in a study of blood T cell repertoires in COVID-19. Measured with immunoSEQ multiplex PCR; TCRdb has only the in-frame clones, and not every one. The sample consists of 220,000 or so clones, approximately 82% of them appearing once. Sequenced: peripheral blood. These receptors were collected from a woman older than 75 with acute or convalescent COVID-19. Both conserved end residues are part of each CDR3.

TRBV19	TRBJ1-5	CASSIGQGADQPQHF
TRBV6-5	TRBJ1-1	CASSRDFSTEAFF
TRBV11-2	TRBJ2-2	CASTISGGRTGELFF
TRBV19	TRBJ1-1	CASSILGWRTEAFF
TRBV3-1/TRBV3-2	TRBJ1-1	CASRRQGSGTEAFF
TRBV19	TRBJ1-1	CASVGRGASTEAFF
TRBV19	TRBJ2-7	CASSIEVTGFYEQYF
TRBV5-4	TRBJ2-5	CASSNRTSGGLETQYF
TRBV4-1	TRBJ1-1	CASGTGRKNTEAFF
TRBV7-2	TRBJ1-2	CASSTGPTDGYTF
TRBV11-2	TRBJ1-6	CASSSPQGVVNSPLHF
TRBV6-5	TRBJ1-2	CASSYGTANYGYTF
TRBV24-1	TRBJ1-2	CATSDSGGRGYGYTF
TRBV19	TRBJ2-2	CASTILAGGRDTGELFF
TRBV9	TRBJ1-1	CASSQTGGITEAFF
TRBV5-6	TRBJ2-7	CASSLSRGLSGQYF
TRBV29-1	TRBJ2-1	CSVERHRDSYNEQFF
TRBV7-9	TRBJ2-3	CASTESGTRTSDTQYF
TRBV15	TRBJ2-3	CATSREGTATDTQYF
TRBV14	TRBJ2-1	CASSQAAQIVGQGYNEQFF
TRBV5-1	TRBJ1-1	CASSSEGQGATEAFF
TRBV30	TRBJ2-1	CAWSAAGGWNEQFF
TRBV11-3	TRBJ2-7	CASSLTADEQYF
TRBV7-9	TRBJ2-1	CASSFDSSYNEQFF
TRBV19	TRBJ1-1	CASSVLQNTEAFF
TRBV28	TRBJ1-5	CASSSPGYQPQHF
TRBV9	TRBJ2-1	CASSVASTYNEQFF
TRBV27	TRBJ1-1	CASSLFPGQTEAFF
TRBV28	TRBJ1-2	CASSPPRGQGNTNYGYTF
TRBV7-9	TRBJ2-5	CASSRGDSSETQYF
TRBV5-1	TRBJ2-7	CASSFDTGTVYEQYF
TRBV25-1	TRBJ1-2	CASRGQGRNFYGYTF
TRBV19	TRBJ1-2	CASTPSGGSGYTF
TRBV11-2	TRBJ2-1	CASSSTSGVLNEQFF
TRBV24-1	TRBJ1-2	CATSDWDRNYGYTF
TRBV25-1	TRBJ1-2	CASSDPQNYGYTF
TRBV11-2	TRBJ2-2	CASRGSGELFF
TRBV7-9	TRBJ2-7	CASSSPGDRVDYEQYF
TRBV19	TRBJ1-2	CASSMGQGPWRGYTF
TRBV5-8	TRBJ2-3	CASSLARKDTQYF
TRBV2	TRBJ1-2	CASSEDRGNYGYTF
TRBV12-3/TRBV12-4	TRBJ1-4	CASSFANEKLFF
TRBV7-2	TRBJ1-1	CASTSPGFDTEAFF
TRBV6-5	TRBJ2-5	CASSRTGPETQYF
TRBV20-1	TRBJ2-1	CSASPGAVTSNEQFF
TRBV7-8	TRBJ1-2	CASSLAGTGGGYTF
TRBV2	TRBJ1-2	CASKSSSAGPLGYTF
TRBV2	TRBJ2-7	CASSEVGEQYF